A selection of T cell receptor beta chains follows, all from one sample in a study of OX40 agonist ivuxolimab in advanced cancers. Method: immunoSEQ multiplex PCR; TCRdb's copy keeps in-frame clones and lacks some. The sample records around 68,000 clones, 85% being singletons. This material consisted of CD4+ or CD8+ T cells sorted from blood, taken in a trial of the OX40 agonist ivuxolimab. The receptors derive from an adult with an advanced solid tumor such as melanoma, head and neck, liver or kidney cancer. The CDR3 runs from the conserved cysteine through the conserved F or W. The D gene is left open where the match is weak.

TGCGCCAGCAGGACGGGCCTCAATGAGCAGTTCTTC	CASRTGLNEQFF	TRBV5-1	TRBJ2-1	.
TGCGCCAGCACAAAACAAGAGACCCAGTACTTC	CASTKQETQYF	TRBV10-1	TRBJ2-5	.
TGCGCCAGCAGCCTAGCGACAGGTCCCTACGAGCAGTACTTC	CASSLATGPYEQYF	TRBV5-1	TRBJ2-7	.
TGTGCCACCAGCAGAGATTGGCAGGACAATGAGCAGTTCTTC	CATSRDWQDNEQFF	TRBV15	TRBJ2-1	.
TGTGCTAGCAGCTTACTACTGAACACCGGGGAGCTGTTTTTT	CASSLLLNTGELFF	TRBV7-7	TRBJ2-2	.
TGTGCCAGTAGTATAACAGGGGGTCGGACCGGGGAGCTGTTTTTT	CASSITGGRTGELFF	TRBV19	TRBJ2-2	TRBD1
TGTGCCAGCAGCTTAGGGGCGGACTACGAGCAGTACTTC	CASSLGADYEQYF	TRBV7-9	TRBJ2-7	.
TGTGCCAGCACTAAAAGGAACACCGGGGAGCTGTTTTTT	CASTKRNTGELFF	TRBV6-1	TRBJ2-2	.
TGCGCCAGCAGCTCACGGACTAGCGGGAGATTGGTCGAGCAGTACTTC	CASSSRTSGRLVEQYF	TRBV5-1	TRBJ2-7	TRBD2
TGTGCCAGCAGCCTAGGACGGGCCAAAAACATTCAGTACTTC	CASSLGRAKNIQYF	TRBV5-8	TRBJ2-4	.
TGTGCCAGCAGCAAAGAGAAGGGGACGGGGACAGATACGCAGTATTTT	CASSKEKGTGTDTQYF	TRBV21-1	TRBJ2-3	.
TGTGCCAGCAGCTTGGTGGGGGCGACCTACTATGGCTACACCTTC	CASSLVGATYYGYTF	TRBV5-6	TRBJ1-2	.
TGCGCCAGCAGCTTGGACGCTACAAGTGAAAAACTGTTTTTT	CASSLDATSEKLFF	TRBV5-1	TRBJ1-4	.
TGTGCCAGCAGCTCCCAGGGACTAGCGAGGGAGACCCAGTACTTC	CASSSQGLARETQYF	TRBV7-2	TRBJ2-5	TRBD2